The 13 T cell receptor beta chains below all came from one sample that was sequenced in a study of CD8 T cells in ankylosing spondylitis. TCRdb re-analysed the 5' RACE reads in MiXCR, keeping a single row per CDR3 protein. The sample has about 800,000 distinct CDR3 sequences; about 12% are singletons. These receptors are not linked to any known antigen. Study results and limitations: What appeared characteristic of ankylosing spondylitis blood was a TCR beta motif of about eight highly homologous variants.

Input material: blood, either unsorted or a sorted T cell fraction (not recorded which). These receptors were taken from a male donor with ankylosing spondylitis.

This clonotype showed up just a few times. V usage is TRBV12-3 or TRBV12-4 and J usage is TRBJ1-5; D may be TRBD1 (6 bases). V was clipped by 6 bases and J by 7 bases, with 13 bases between them. This CDR3 region has 13 residues. CDR3 DNA: TGTGCCAGCAGCGCCAGCCAGGGGCAGCCCCAGCATTTT. Amino acids: CASSASQGQPQHF.

This clonotype was seen at least ten times. The rearrangement joins TRBV2 to TRBJ2-1; D may be TRBD2 (6 bases). The CDR3 sequence is 13 residues long. Trimming shortened V by 8 bases and J by 5 bases, and 13 bases separated the two germline ends. The germline gives CDR1 SNHLY, CDR2 FYNNEI. The CDR3 sequence is CASLALGDNEQFF. The CDR3, as DNA: TGTGCCAGCCTAGCGCTGGGCGACAATGAGCAGTTCTTC. The full variable domain, with the rest looked up from reference TRBV2 and TRBJ2-1, is EPEVTQTPSHQVTQMGQEVILRCVPISNHLYFYWYRQILGQKVEFLVSFYNNEISEKSEIFDDQFSVERPDGSNFTLKIRSTKLEDSAMYFCASLALGDNEQFFGPGTRLTVL.

The chain uses TRBV18 and TRBJ2-3; a weak D match, TRBD2 (6 bases). Germline values: CDR1 KGHSH, CDR2 LQKENI. This CDR3 has 16 residues. Trimming removed 10 bases from V and 0 bases from J, with 20 bases in between. The CDR3 reads CATRRAGRGSTDTQYF. CDR3 nucleotides: TGTGCCACCCGAAGGGCGGGACGGGGTAGCACAGATACGCAGTATTTT.

J is TRBJ2-1 and V is TRBV4-3; tentative D call: TRBD1 (5 bases). The germline V and J ends were trimmed by 4 bases and 3 bases, with 13 bases remaining between them. Germline CDR1 is LGHNA and CDR2 is YSLEER. The CDR3 is 15 amino acids. CDR3 nucleotide sequence: TGCGCCAGCAGCCCACAGGCCGCTTACTACAATGAGCAGTTCTTC. Translated: CASSPQAAYYNEQFF.

The rearrangement links TRBV7-2 to TRBJ2-7, with 8 nucleotides matching TRBD1. Germline V lookup: CDR1 SGHTA, CDR2 FQGNSA. The CDR3 runs to 17 residues. The ends lost 2 bases at V and 3 bases at J; junction bases unmatched: 12. The CDR3 sequence: CASSLKGGQGGYYEQYF. CDR3 nucleotides: TGTGCCAGCAGCTTAAAGGGCGGACAGGGAGGATACTACGAGCAGTACTTC.

This clonotype turned up a few times. This chain links TRBV20-1 with TRBJ2-3; TRBD2 matches at 9 bases. Germline-derived CDR1 and CDR2 are DFQATT and SNEGSKA (reference sequence). The J segment lost 1 base and the V segment lost 8 bases, leaving 4 bases of the junction unmatched. This CDR3 is built from 13 residues. The CDR3 loop is CSLAGEGTDTQYF. CDR3 DNA sequence: TGCAGTTTAGCGGGAGAAGGCACAGATACGCAGTATTTT.

This clonotype was counted at least ten times. This rearrangement joins TRBV4-3 to TRBJ1-1, with TRBD1 identical over 7 bases. The germline V gene has CDR1 LGHNA and CDR2 YSLEER. This CDR3 has 14 residues. Trimming removed 4 bases from V and 10 bases from J; junction bases left unmatched: 12. The CDR3 coding sequence is TGCGCCAGCAGCCCTGATTTTAGTACAGGGGTAGCTTTCTTT. Its translation: CASSPDFSTGVAFF.

This clonotype was counted at least ten times. The rearrangement joins TRBV10-3 to TRBJ1-2; D is possibly TRBD1 (6 bases). V lost 6 bases and J 8 bases, leaving 19 bases between the germline ends. Germline V CDR1 and CDR2: ENHRY, SYGVKD. This CDR3 is built from 14 residues. In DNA, the CDR3 is TGTGCCATCAGAGGTACAGGGACCCCTGGAGGCTACACCTTC. Amino acids: CAIRGTGTPGGYTF.

The rearrangement uses TRBV27 and TRBJ2-7; either TRBD1 or TRBD2 may fit D (5 bases each). Germline assignment: CDR1 MNHEY and CDR2 SMNVEV (reference sequence). V lost 8 bases, J lost 0 bases, and 17 bases lay in between. The CDR3 runs to 15 residues. CDR3 sequence: CASGELGQSSYEQYF. The DNA of the CDR3 is TGTGCCAGCGGGGAGCTCGGACAAAGCTCCTACGAGCAGTACTTC.

This chain joins TRBV18 and TRBJ2-5, with 12 bases fitting TRBD1. CDR3 length equals 14 residues. V gave up 6 bases and J gave up 5 bases; unmatched junction bases: 4. The V gene's germline CDR1 is KGHSH and CDR2 LQKENI. CDR3 in amino acids: CASSTGTGGETQYF. The CDR3 coding sequence is TGTGCCAGCTCGACCGGGACAGGGGGCGAGACCCAGTACTTC.

The CDR3 loop is CASSRQANTGELFF. CDR3 nucleotides: TGTGCCAGCAGTAGACAGGCGAACACCGGGGAGCTGTTTTTT. V is TRBV6-1 and J is TRBJ2-2; possible D gene TRBD1, 6 bases. CDR3 length: 14 amino acids. Trimming cost V 5 bases and J 0 bases, with 7 bases left between them. Germline V gene lookup returns CDR1 MNHNS and CDR2 SASEGT.

This clonotype was picked up a small number of times. The rearrangement joins TRBV6-2 or TRBV6-3 to TRBJ2-1; no clear D. Germline CDR1 is MNHEY and CDR2 is SVGEGT. Trimming pared 6 bases from V and 3 bases from J, leaving 9 bases between. The length of the CDR3 is 13 residues. The CDR3 DNA follows: TGTGCCAGCAGCCAGCGTTTCTACAATGAGCAGTTCTTC. The encoded protein is CASSQRFYNEQFF.

This chain links TRBV3-1 with TRBJ1-1, with TRBD1 as a possible D gene (5 bases). Trimming stripped 1 base from V and 1 base from J, with 13 bases between. Germline CDR1 and CDR2: LGHDT and YNNKEL (reference sequence). This CDR3 has 16 amino acids. The CDR3 is CASSQGQGFGNTEAFF. As DNA, the CDR3 is TGTGCCAGCAGCCAAGGTCAGGGATTCGGGAACACTGAAGCTTTCTTT.